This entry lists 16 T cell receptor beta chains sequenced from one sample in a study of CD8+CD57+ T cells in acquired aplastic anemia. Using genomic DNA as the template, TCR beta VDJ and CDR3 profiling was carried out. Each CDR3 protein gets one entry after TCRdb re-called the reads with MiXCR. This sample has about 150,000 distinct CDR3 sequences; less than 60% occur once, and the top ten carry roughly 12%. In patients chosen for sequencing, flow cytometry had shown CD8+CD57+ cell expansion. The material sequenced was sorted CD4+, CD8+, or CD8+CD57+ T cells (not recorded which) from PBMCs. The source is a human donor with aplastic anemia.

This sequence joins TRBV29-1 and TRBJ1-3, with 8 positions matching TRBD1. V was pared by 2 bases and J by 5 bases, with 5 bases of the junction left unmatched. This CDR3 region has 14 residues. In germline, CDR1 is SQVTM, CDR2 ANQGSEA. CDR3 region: CSVETDRERNTIYF. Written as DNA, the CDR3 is TGCAGCGTTGAAACGGACAGGGAAAGAAACACCATATATTTT.

CDR3 protein: CSAVREETQYF. The CDR3 DNA is TGCAGTGCCGTTAGGGAAGAGACCCAGTACTTC. V and J are TRBV20-1 and TRBJ2-5, with D hard to call. Trimming stripped 6 bases from V and 3 bases from J, with 8 bases between. Germline V gives CDR1 DFQATT, CDR2 SNEGSKA (reference sequence). This CDR3 spans 11 amino acids.

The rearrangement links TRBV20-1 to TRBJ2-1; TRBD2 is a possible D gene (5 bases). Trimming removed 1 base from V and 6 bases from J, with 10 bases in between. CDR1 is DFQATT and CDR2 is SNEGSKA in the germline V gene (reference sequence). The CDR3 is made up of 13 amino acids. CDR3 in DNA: TGCAGTGCTAGAGTTCCACTAGTCAATGAGCAGTTCTTC. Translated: CSARVPLVNEQFF.

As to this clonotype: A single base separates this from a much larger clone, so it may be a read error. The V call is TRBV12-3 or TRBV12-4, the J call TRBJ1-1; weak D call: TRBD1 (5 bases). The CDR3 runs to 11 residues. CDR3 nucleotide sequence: TGTGCCTGCAGCCGGGGACTTGAAGCTTTCTTT. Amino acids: CACSRGLEAFF.

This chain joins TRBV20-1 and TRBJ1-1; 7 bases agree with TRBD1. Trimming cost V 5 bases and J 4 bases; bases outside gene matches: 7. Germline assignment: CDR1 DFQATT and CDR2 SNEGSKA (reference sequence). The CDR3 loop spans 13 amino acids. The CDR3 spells CSARTGAGTEAFF. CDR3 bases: TGCAGTGCTCGAACAGGGGCGGGCACTGAAGCTTTCTTT.

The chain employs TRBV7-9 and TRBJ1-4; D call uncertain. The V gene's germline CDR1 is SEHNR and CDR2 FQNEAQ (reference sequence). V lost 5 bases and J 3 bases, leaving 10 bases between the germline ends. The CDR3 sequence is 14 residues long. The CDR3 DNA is TGTGCCAGCAGCATCGCTTTGTCTAATGAAAAACTGTTTTTT. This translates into CASSIALSNEKLFF.

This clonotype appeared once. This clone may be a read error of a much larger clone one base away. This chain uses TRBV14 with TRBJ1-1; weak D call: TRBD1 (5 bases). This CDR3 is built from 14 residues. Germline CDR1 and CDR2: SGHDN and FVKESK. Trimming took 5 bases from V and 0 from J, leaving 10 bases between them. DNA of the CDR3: TGTGCCAGCAGCTATGGGGGGGTGAACACTGAAGCTTTCTTT. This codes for CASSYGGVNTEAFF.

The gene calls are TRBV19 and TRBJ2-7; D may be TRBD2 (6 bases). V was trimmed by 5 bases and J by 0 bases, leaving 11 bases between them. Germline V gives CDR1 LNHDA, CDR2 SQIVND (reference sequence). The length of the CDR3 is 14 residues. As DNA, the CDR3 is TGTGCCAGTAGTTCGCGGGAAAGCTCCTACGAGCAGTACTTC. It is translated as CASSSRESSYEQYF. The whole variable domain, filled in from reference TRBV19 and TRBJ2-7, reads DGGITQSPKYLFRKEGQNVTLSCEQNLNHDAMYWYRQDPGQGLRLIYYSQIVNDFQKGDIAEGYSVSREKKESFPLTVTSAQKNPTAFYLCASSSRESSYEQYFGPGTRLTVT.

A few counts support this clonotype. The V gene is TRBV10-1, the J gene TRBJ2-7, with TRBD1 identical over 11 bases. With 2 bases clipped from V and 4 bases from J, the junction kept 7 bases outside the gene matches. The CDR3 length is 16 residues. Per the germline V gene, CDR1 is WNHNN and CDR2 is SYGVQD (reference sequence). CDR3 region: CASSEPMGTGGYEQYF. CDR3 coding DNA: TGCGCCAGCAGTGAGCCGATGGGGACAGGGGGATACGAGCAGTACTTC.

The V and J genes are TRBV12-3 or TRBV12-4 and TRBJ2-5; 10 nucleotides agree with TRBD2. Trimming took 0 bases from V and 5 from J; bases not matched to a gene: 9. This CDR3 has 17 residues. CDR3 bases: TGTGCCAGCAGTTTAGCAATAGCGGGGGGCCTTAGGGAGACCCAGTACTTC. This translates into CASSLAIAGGLRETQYF.

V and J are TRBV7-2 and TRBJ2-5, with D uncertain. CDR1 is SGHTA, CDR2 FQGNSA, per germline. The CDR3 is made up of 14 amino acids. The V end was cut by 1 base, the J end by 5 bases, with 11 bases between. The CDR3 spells CASSLVSGLETQYF. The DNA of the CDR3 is TGTGCCAGCAGCTTAGTAAGTGGTTTGGAGACCCAGTACTTC.

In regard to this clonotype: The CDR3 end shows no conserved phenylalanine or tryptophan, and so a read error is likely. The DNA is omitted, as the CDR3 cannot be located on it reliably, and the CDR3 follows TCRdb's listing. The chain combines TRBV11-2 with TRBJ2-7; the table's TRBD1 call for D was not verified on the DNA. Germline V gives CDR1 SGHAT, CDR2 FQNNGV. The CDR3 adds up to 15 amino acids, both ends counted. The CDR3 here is CASSPSRDRAEDWKI.

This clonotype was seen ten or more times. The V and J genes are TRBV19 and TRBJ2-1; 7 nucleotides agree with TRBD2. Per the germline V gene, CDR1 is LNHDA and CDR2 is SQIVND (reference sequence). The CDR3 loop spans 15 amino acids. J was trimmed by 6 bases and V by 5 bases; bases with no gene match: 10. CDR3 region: CASSLTSLFPNEQFF. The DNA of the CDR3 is TGTGCCAGTAGTCTGACTAGCCTCTTCCCCAATGAGCAGTTCTTC.

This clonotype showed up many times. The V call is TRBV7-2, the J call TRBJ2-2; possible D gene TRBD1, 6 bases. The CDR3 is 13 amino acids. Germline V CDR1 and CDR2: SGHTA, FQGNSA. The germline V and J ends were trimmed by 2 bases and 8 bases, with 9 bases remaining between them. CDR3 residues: CASSLRGGGELFF. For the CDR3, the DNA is TGTGCCAGCAGCTTAAGAGGGGGAGGGGAGCTGTTTTTT.

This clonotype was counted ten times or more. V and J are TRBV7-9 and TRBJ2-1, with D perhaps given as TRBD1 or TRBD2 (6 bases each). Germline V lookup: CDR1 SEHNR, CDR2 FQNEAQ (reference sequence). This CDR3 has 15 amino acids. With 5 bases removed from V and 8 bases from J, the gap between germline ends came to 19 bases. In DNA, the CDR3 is TGTGCCAGCAGCCCCTTCGGAGGGGGGATGGATGAGCAGTTCTTC. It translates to CASSPFGGGMDEQFF. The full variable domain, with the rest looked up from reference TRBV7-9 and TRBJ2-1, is DTGVSQNPRHKITKRGQNVTFRCDPISEHNRLYWYRQTLGQGPEFLTYFQNEAQLEKSRLLSDRFSAERPKGSFSTLEIQRTEQGDSAMYLCASSPFGGGMDEQFFGPGTRLTVL.

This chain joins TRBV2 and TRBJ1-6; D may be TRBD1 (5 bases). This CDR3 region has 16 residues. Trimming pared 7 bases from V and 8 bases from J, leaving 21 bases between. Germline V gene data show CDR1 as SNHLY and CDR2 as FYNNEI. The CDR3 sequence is CASTYSGTEPYSPLHF. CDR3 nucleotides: TGTGCCAGCACCTACTCAGGGACGGAGCCCTATTCACCCCTCCACTTT.